These T cell receptor beta chains were read from a single sample in a study of identical twins. In TCRdb, the 5' RACE reads were re-called with MiXCR into one record per CDR3 protein. The sample yields roughly 720,000 distinct CDR3 sequences, roughly 20% seen once. These data also formed part of another study, on T cells expressing NK-cell markers.

Sample: PBMCs. These receptors were obtained from a woman aged 18-29 years in good health. Both conserved end residues are part of each CDR3. Fields, in order: J gene, D gene, clone size, V gene, CDR3 protein, CDR3 DNA. D genes are given only for firm matches. Clone size is stated in some rows and not others, as once, few, many or a class when expanded.

>TRBJ2-7|TRBD2|few|TRBV20-1
CSASTRLAHGNYEQYF
TGCAGTGCTAGTACCCGACTAGCGCACGGTAACTACGAGCAGTACTTC
>TRBJ2-3|TRBD2|few|TRBV7-9
CASSRQRDTDTQYF
TGTGCCAGCAGCCGTCAGCGGGACACAGATACGCAGTATTTT
>TRBJ2-1|TRBD2|-|TRBV20-1
CSARSPTSGIGNNEQFF
TGCAGTGCTAGATCTCCGACTAGCGGGATTGGTAACAATGAGCAGTTCTTC
>TRBJ2-4|TRBD2|few|TRBV20-1
CSASKSGGENIQYF
TGCAGTGCTAGCAAGAGCGGGGGGGAAAACATTCAGTACTTC
>TRBJ2-7|-|many|TRBV5-6
CASSLASWTATYEQYF
TGTGCCAGCAGCTTGGCCAGCTGGACCGCGACCTACGAGCAGTACTTC
>TRBJ2-3|TRBD2|-|TRBV20-1
CSALPLAGVVTDTQYF
TGCAGTGCTCTCCCTCTAGCGGGGGTGGTTACAGATACGCAGTATTTT
>TRBJ2-1|-|few|TRBV20-1
CSATVQGTPLYNEQFF
TGCAGTGCTACAGTACAGGGCACCCCCCTTTACAATGAGCAGTTCTTC
>TRBJ2-3|-|-|TRBV3-1
CASSQDPTTDTQYF
TGTGCCAGCAGCCAAGATCCTACCACAGATACGCAGTATTTT
>TRBJ2-2|TRBD2|few|TRBV5-1
CASSLPGLASTGELFF
TGCGCCAGCAGCTTACCGGGACTAGCTAGCACCGGGGAGCTGTTTTTT
>TRBJ2-3|TRBD2|many|TRBV20-1
CSARELAGAGDTQYF
TGCAGTGCTAGAGAACTAGCGGGAGCAGGAGATACGCAGTATTTT
>TRBJ1-1|-|-|TRBV19
CASSIDLGYTEAFF
TGTGCCAGTAGTATAGATCTCGGATACACTGAAGCTTTCTTT
>TRBJ1-1|-|-|TRBV20-1
CSARRWGTNTEAFF
TGCAGTGCCCGACGATGGGGCACGAACACTGAAGCTTTCTTT
>TRBJ2-3|-|-|TRBV11-3
CASSLSGNTQYF
TGTGCCAGCAGCTTGAGTGGAAATACGCAGTATTTT
>TRBJ2-3|-|-|TRBV3-1
CASSRQGKKADTQYF
TGTGCCAGCAGCCGGCAGGGTAAGAAGGCAGATACGCAGTATTTT